These 28 T cell receptor beta chains share one sample of origin, sequenced in a study of cytomegalovirus exposure and HLA in healthy donors. 13 Jbeta primers and 60 Vbeta primers were used for the PCR. Measured with immunoSEQ multiplex PCR; TCRdb has only the in-frame clones, and not every one. The sample holds 210,000 or so clones, roughly four fifths seen once. Material for sequencing was PBMCs. Source of these receptors: a woman aged 50 to 65 in good health and CMV-seropositive.

The chain has TRBV6-1 and TRBJ1-2; no firm D call. This CDR3 has 16 amino acids. Germline V gives CDR1 MNHNS, CDR2 SASEGT. V lost 2 bases and J lost 8, with 21 bases in between. CDR3 region: CASSESLTLPGIGYTF. In DNA, the CDR3 is TGTGCCAGCAGTGAAAGCCTAACCCTTCCGGGTATCGGCTACACCTTC.

The V call is TRBV5-6, the J call TRBJ1-3; D remains unclear. CDR3 length: 14 residues. Germline CDR1 reads SGHDT; CDR2 reads YYEEEE. Trimming removed 1 base at V and 2 bases at J, with 7 bases between. The CDR3, as DNA: TGTGCCAGCAGCTTGCCACTTACTGGAAACACCATATATTTT. Encoded protein: CASSLPLTGNTIYF.

The chain combines TRBV5-1 with TRBJ2-5; 7 nucleotides agree with TRBD2. The junction had 8 bases not matched to a gene; V was cut back by 7 bases and J by 2 bases. The germline gives CDR1 SGHRS, CDR2 YFSETQ. The CDR3 contains 14 residues. In DNA form, the CDR3 reads TGCGCCAGCGCTTTGGGGGGGGGACAAGAGACCCAGTACTTC. Amino acid sequence: CASALGGGQETQYF.

The rearrangement links TRBV5-5 to TRBJ1-6; tentatively, D is TRBD1 (5 bases). The germline V gene has CDR1 SGHKS and CDR2 YYEKEE (reference sequence). CDR3 size: 16 residues. Trimming removed 0 bases at V and 10 bases at J, with 17 bases between. CDR3 DNA: TGTGCCAGCAGCTTGGTACAGGCCCGTATAGGGTCACCCCTCCACTTT. Translated, it gives CASSLVQARIGSPLHF.

This clone appeared once. The V call is TRBV6-4, the J call TRBJ2-3, with D unclear. Germline V gives CDR1 MRHNA, CDR2 SNTAGT. The CDR3 has 15 amino acids. Deletions cut 2 bases from V and 1 base from J, with 10 bases between. CDR3 nucleotide sequence: TGTGCCAGCAGTGACGGAGTTGGAGGCACAGATACGCAGTATTTT. Amino acids: CASSDGVGGTDTQYF.

V is TRBV6-5 and J is TRBJ1-1; tentatively, D is TRBD1 (5 bases). Germline loops: CDR1 MNHEY, CDR2 SVGAGI. The V gene lost 4 bases and the J gene lost 5 bases, with 8 bases spanning the gap. The CDR3 covers 12 residues. The CDR3 DNA follows: TGTGCCAGCAGTTTGGGGCGGACTGAAGCTTTCTTT. Its protein is CASSLGRTEAFF.

In this sample, this clone turned up once. The rearrangement links TRBV9 to TRBJ2-2; a weak D match, TRBD1 (6 bases). The CDR3 is 17 residues long. Germline CDR1 SGDLS, CDR2 YYNGEE. V was pared by 0 bases and J by 4 bases, with 16 bases between. This CDR3 is CASSVAVSRGGTGELFF. The DNA for the CDR3 is TGTGCCAGCAGCGTAGCTGTGAGCAGGGGCGGCACCGGGGAGCTGTTTTTT.

The rearrangement joins TRBV9 to TRBJ2-7, with D possibly TRBD2 on 7 matching bases. Trimming cost V 3 bases and J 2 bases, with 18 bases left between them. The CDR3 extends over 16 amino acids. In germline, CDR1 is SGDLS, CDR2 YYNGEE. CDR3 region: CASSASLGGRAYEQYF. CDR3 DNA: TGTGCCAGCAGCGCCAGTTTGGGGGGGCGTGCCTACGAGCAGTACTTC. The entire variable domain, with the rest obtained from reference TRBV9 and TRBJ2-7, is as follows: DSGVTQTPKHLITATGQRVTLRCSPRSGDLSVYWYQQSLDQGLQFLIQYYNGEERAKGNILERFSAQQFPDLHSELNLSSLELGDSALYFCASSASLGGRAYEQYFGPGTRLTVT.

The V gene is TRBV30, the J gene TRBJ1-4; D remains unclear. Germline V lookup: CDR1 GTSNPN, CDR2 SVGIG (reference sequence). The CDR3 consists of 13 residues. Deletions cut 5 bases from V and 4 bases from J, with 11 bases between. The CDR3 spells CAWGRRVNEKLFF. CDR3 nucleotides: TGTGCCTGGGGACGGAGGGTTAATGAAAAACTGTTTTTT.

The chain uses TRBV6-5 and TRBJ2-7; D is ambiguous. The germline CDR1 and CDR2 sequences are MNHEY and SVGAGI. V was cut by 8 bases and J by 1 base, with 15 bases left in between. This CDR3 comprises 14 residues. DNA of the CDR3: TGTGCCAGCCGCTTTTCCCGGTTTTCCTACGAGCAGTACTTC. As protein: CASRFSRFSYEQYF.

The J gene is TRBJ2-1, the V gene TRBV4-1; the match to TRBD1 covers 10 bases. Trimming at V came to 2 bases and at J to 8 bases, leaving 6 bases not matched to a gene. CDR3 length: 15 residues. Per germline, CDR1 MGHRA and CDR2 YSYEKL. The CDR3 nucleotides read TGCGCCAGCAGCCAAAGACAGGGGGCCCCGGATGAGCAGTTCTTC. Its protein product is CASSQRQGAPDEQFF.

The chain recombines TRBV10-3 with TRBJ2-2, with 9 bases that match TRBD2. Germline V gene sequence: CDR1 ENHRY, CDR2 SYGVKD. There are 17 residues in the CDR3. Unmatched junction bases numbered 3, after V lost 0 bases and J lost 1 base. The CDR3 nucleotides read TGTGCCATCAGTGAGTCTGTACTAGCGGGGAACACCGGGGAGCTGTTTTTT. Translated: CAISESVLAGNTGELFF.

The CDR3 is CASSQDRVDGLGTDTQYF. The CDR3 DNA sequence: TGCGCCAGCAGCCAAGATCGGGTGGATGGACTTGGCACAGATACGCAGTATTTT. This chain links TRBV4-1 with TRBJ2-3; D is perhaps TRBD2 (5 bases). Germline CDR1 MGHRA, CDR2 YSYEKL. CDR3 size: 18 residues. V shed 0 bases and J shed 1 base, with 17 bases lying between them.

The J gene is TRBJ1-2, the V gene TRBV6-5; 7 nucleotides line up with TRBD1. CDR3 size: 12 residues. CDR1 is MNHEY and CDR2 is SVGAGI in the germline V gene. The V and J ends lost 8 bases and 6 bases, in that order; junction bases with no gene match: 6. The CDR3 region is CASWGQMDGYTF. DNA of the CDR3: TGTGCCAGCTGGGGACAGATGGATGGCTACACCTTC.

This sequence joins TRBV4-3 and TRBJ2-3, with 9 nucleotides matching TRBD2. This CDR3 has 16 residues. J was trimmed by 1 base and V by 0 bases; bases with no gene match: 2. Germline CDR1 LGHNA, CDR2 YSLEER. The CDR3 nucleotides are TGCGCCAGCAGCCAAGATAGACTAGCGGGCACAGATACGCAGTATTTT. Its protein is CASSQDRLAGTDTQYF.

The chain carries TRBV7-2 and TRBJ1-3; D ambiguous. V dropped 4 bases and J dropped 1 base, with 5 bases sitting between them. The CDR3 totals 13 residues. Per germline, CDR1 SGHTA and CDR2 FQGNSA. The CDR3: CASSSSSGNTIYF. The CDR3 nucleotides read TGTGCCAGCAGCTCCAGTTCTGGAAACACCATATATTTT.

This chain uses TRBV5-1 with TRBJ2-5, with D maybe TRBD1 (7 bases). The germline gives CDR1 SGHRS, CDR2 YFSETQ. The CDR3 has 18 amino acids. Trimming shortened V by 0 bases and J by 2 bases, and 20 bases separated the two germline ends. The CDR3 here is CASSLVRGDRSVQETQYF. CDR3 nucleotides: TGCGCCAGCAGCTTGGTTCGCGGGGACAGATCTGTACAAGAGACCCAGTACTTC.

This clone was counted a single time. V is TRBV29-1 and J is TRBJ1-2; possibly TRBD1 for D (6 bases). Per germline, CDR1 SQVTM and CDR2 ANQGSEA. V was pared by 6 bases and J by 0 bases, with 14 bases between. The CDR3 extends over 14 amino acids. DNA for the CDR3: TGCAGCGTCAACAGCAGGGGTACTAACTATGGCTACACCTTC. This gives the protein CSVNSRGTNYGYTF.

The chain is built from TRBV10-3 and TRBJ1-2, with TRBD1 matching over 7 bases. This CDR3 is built from 14 residues. The germline gives CDR1 ENHRY, CDR2 SYGVKD. V was pared by 4 bases and J by 5 bases, with 7 bases of the junction left unmatched. Written as DNA, the CDR3 is TGTGCCATCAGTGCATACCGGGACAGATATGGCTACACCTTC. Protein sequence: CAISAYRDRYGYTF.

The table lists this clone with a few counts. This chain joins TRBV18 and TRBJ2-1, with D uncertain. Trimming cost V 4 bases and J 0 bases, with 16 bases left between them. This CDR3 spans 17 amino acids. Germline V gene lookup returns CDR1 KGHSH and CDR2 LQKENI. CDR3 nucleotides: TGTGCCAGCTCACTCTTTCCGGGTCCGAGCTCCTACAATGAGCAGTTCTTC. Its protein product is CASSLFPGPSSYNEQFF.

This rearrangement joins TRBV19 to TRBJ1-5; the D is unclear. There are 12 residues in the CDR3. V lost 3 bases and J lost 7, with 7 bases in between. Germline-derived CDR1 and CDR2 are LNHDA and SQIVND (reference sequence). In nucleotides, the CDR3 is TGTGCCAGTAGTATCGAGAGGCAGCCCCAGCATTTT. It translates to CASSIERQPQHF.

The genes are TRBV19 and TRBJ1-5; 8 positions match TRBD1. V shed 6 bases, J shed 7 bases, and the junction held 5 bases outside the gene matches. This CDR3 has 13 residues. From germline, CDR1 is LNHDA and CDR2 SQIVND (reference sequence). CDR3 in DNA: TGTGCCAGTAGCCAGGGGGCTGGCCAGCCCCAGCATTTT. Its translation is CASSQGAGQPQHF.

This sequence joins TRBV19 and TRBJ1-4; TRBD1 matches 9 bases. Trimming cost V 5 bases and J 4 bases; bases outside gene matches: 8. The germline gives CDR1 LNHDA, CDR2 SQIVND (reference sequence). The CDR3 is 16 amino acids. This chain's CDR3 is CASSLAGTGINEKLFF. The CDR3 region has the DNA TGTGCCAGTAGTTTAGCCGGGACAGGGATTAATGAAAAACTGTTTTTT.

The table lists this clone with a few counts. The V gene is TRBV4-2, the J gene TRBJ1-1, with no clear D. V was shortened by 4 bases and J by 1 base, with 10 bases between the two germline ends. There are 14 residues in the CDR3. Germline CDR1 LGHNA, CDR2 YNFKEQ. CDR3: CASSPTTANTEAFF. CDR3 DNA: TGTGCCAGCAGCCCGACCACAGCGAACACTGAAGCTTTCTTT.

This clone was observed a handful of times. As DNA, the CDR3 is TGCAGTGCCCCCTTATCCGATACGCAGTATTTT. As protein: CSAPLSDTQYF. V gene TRBV20-1 combines with J gene TRBJ2-3; no clear D gene. This CDR3 is 11 amino acids long. Trimming removed 6 bases from V and 6 bases from J, with 10 bases in between. CDR1 is DFQATT, CDR2 SNEGSKA, per germline (reference sequence).

This clone showed up just once. The DNA of the CDR3 is TGTGCCAGCAGCCAAGGCGGGGGGCAACTAGATACGCAGTATTTT. This encodes CASSQGGGQLDTQYF. This chain uses TRBV6-6 with TRBJ2-3; 8 bases agree with TRBD2. CDR3 length: 15 residues. With V trimmed by 6 bases and J by 5 bases, 10 bases remained unmatched. Germline V CDR1 and CDR2: MNHNY, SVGAGI (reference sequence).

The rearrangement uses TRBV10-1 and TRBJ1-1, with D unresolved. The germline CDR1 and CDR2 sequences are WNHNN and SYGVQD (reference sequence). Trimming left V 9 bases short and J 5 bases short, with 16 bases between. There are 13 residues in the CDR3. This chain's CDR3 is CASFRAAGTEAFF. The CDR3 nucleotides are TGCGCCAGTTTCCGGGCCGCGGGAACTGAAGCTTTCTTT.

V and J are TRBV27 and TRBJ1-2; weak D call: TRBD1 (6 bases). Trimming left V 0 bases short and J 5 bases short, with 10 bases between. The CDR3 has 14 residues. Germline V gives CDR1 MNHEY, CDR2 SMNVEV (reference sequence). CDR3 in DNA: TGTGCCAGCAGTTTATCACAGGGTTGGTATGGCTACACCTTC. Translated: CASSLSQGWYGYTF.